The following is a TCR beta chain sequence with its context. The data stem from a study of T cell changes during pregnancy in multiple sclerosis. Profiled with immunoSEQ multiplex PCR; TCRdb holds only in-frame clones, not every one. The table has 60,000 to 70,000 clones, 91% seen once. This specimen consisted of peripheral blood, obtained after pregnancy. The source is a female donor in good health, enrolled as a control in a pregnancy study.

This chain's CDR3 is CASSEQGAGANVLTF. CDR3 in DNA: TGTGCCAGCAGCGAACAGGGGGCTGGGGCCAACGTCCTGACTTTC. The genes are TRBV7-3 and TRBJ2-6, with TRBD1 identical over 8 bases. Trimming at V came to 5 bases and at J to 2 bases, leaving 2 bases not matched to a gene. This CDR3 is built from 15 residues. Germline values: CDR1 SGHTA, CDR2 FQGTGA.